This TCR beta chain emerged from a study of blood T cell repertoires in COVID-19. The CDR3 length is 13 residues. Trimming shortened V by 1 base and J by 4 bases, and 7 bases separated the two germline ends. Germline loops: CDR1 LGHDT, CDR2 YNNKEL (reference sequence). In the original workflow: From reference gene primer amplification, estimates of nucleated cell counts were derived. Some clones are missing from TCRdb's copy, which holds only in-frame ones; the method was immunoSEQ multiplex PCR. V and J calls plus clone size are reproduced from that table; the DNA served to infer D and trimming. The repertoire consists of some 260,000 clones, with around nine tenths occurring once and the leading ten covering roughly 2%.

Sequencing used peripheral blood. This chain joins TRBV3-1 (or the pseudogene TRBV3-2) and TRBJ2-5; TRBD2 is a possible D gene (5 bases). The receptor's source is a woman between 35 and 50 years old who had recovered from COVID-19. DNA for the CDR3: TGTGCCAGCAGCCAAGTTCGGGGAGAGACCCAGTACTTC. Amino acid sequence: CASSQVRGETQYF.